A selection of T cell receptor beta chains follows, all from one sample in a study of T cells after yellow fever vaccination. MiXCR, applied by TCRdb to the 5' RACE reads, yields one record per CDR3 protein. The sample holds about 360,000 distinct CDR3 sequences, around 6.5% seen once. The specimen comprised PBMCs, sampled 5 days after the yellow fever booster vaccination. These receptors all stem from a man aged 30-40 years who received the YFV17D yellow fever vaccine. Each CDR3 is given with its conserved first and last residue. The D gene is left open where the match is weak.

J,D,V,CDR3
TRBJ2-5,.,TRBV7-6,CASSLRSTVETQYF
TRBJ2-7,TRBD2,TRBV20-1,CSARGGSPPYEQYF
TRBJ2-2,TRBD2,TRBV4-3,CASSQDPGGRGTGELFF
TRBJ2-2,TRBD2,TRBV4-3,CASSQDSGSSGELFF
TRBJ2-1,.,TRBV20-1,CSARAPGVRRSEQFF
TRBJ2-7,.,TRBV27,CASSLDSSPSSEQYF
TRBJ1-4,TRBD1,TRBV2,CASSEGTGGGKLFF
TRBJ2-7,TRBD1,TRBV28,CASTETGDYEQYF
TRBJ2-4,.,TRBV3-1,CASSGDRNIQYF
TRBJ1-1,.,TRBV5-6,CASSPRRNTEAFF
TRBJ2-1,TRBD2,TRBV11-2,CASSFPGAGGGSYNEQFF
TRBJ1-1,.,TRBV20-1,CCARDRARSYFTEAFF
TRBJ2-7,.,TRBV7-2,CASSLQTGYYEQYF
TRBJ2-7,.,TRBV15,CATSRDPPRHRFYEQYF
TRBJ2-3,.,TRBV12-5,CASGLATKTSTDTQYF
TRBJ2-1,TRBD2,TRBV19,CASSIGRPGLAGSANEQFF
TRBJ1-5,TRBD1,TRBV6-2/TRBV6-3,CASSYAPGQGDQPQHF
TRBJ2-5,.,TRBV7-2,CASSFPENQETQYF
TRBJ2-5,TRBD1,TRBV6-5,CASSYEGAAETQYF
TRBJ2-1,.,TRBV10-3,CAISDHGSNEQFF
TRBJ2-2,.,TRBV11-3,CASSSRRSGRGGELFF
TRBJ2-3,TRBD1,TRBV7-2,CASSLYGQGVRDTQYF
TRBJ2-3,.,TRBV4-3,CASSQEGTEDTQYF
TRBJ2-7,TRBD1,TRBV14,CASSQYRGDSYEQYF